This T cell receptor (beta chain) was profiled in a study of beta chain features in type 1 diabetes. About 116 mL of blood, on average, came from one heparinised draw per donor. Trimming cost V 6 bases and J 4 bases; bases outside gene matches: 6. The CDR3 has 14 residues. Germline CDR1 reads SNHLY; CDR2 reads FYNNEI. Isolated RNA was reverse transcribed in full, so expressed TCRB transcripts were sequenced. Generated by immunoSEQ multiplex PCR, the TCRdb table keeps only in-frame clones and is missing some. Of 500,000 to 700,000 clones detected, 15% to 19% appear once; the ten largest clones hold under 0.095%. This clone turned up a few times.

The chain couples TRBV2 to TRBJ1-3, with 7 bases identical to TRBD1. This sequence originates from a man between 18 and 35 years old in good health. The sequencing input was naive CD4+ T cells from blood. CDR3 region: CASSYRDSGNTIYF. CDR3 coding DNA: TGTGCCAGCAGCTACCGGGACAGCGGAAACACCATATATTTT.